The rows below give T cell receptor beta chains drawn from one sample of a study of molecular identifiers for immune sequencing clone quantification. A single record per CDR3 protein comes from TCRdb applying MiXCR to the PCR reads. Of approximately 670,000 distinct CDR3 sequences listed, 15% to 20% are singletons. The sequencing sample was made of naive CD8+ T cells from blood, with Jurkat cell RNA spiked in. The receptor set was obtained from a human donor in good health. Some libraries in this study had Jurkat cell RNA spiked in. CDR3s include the opening cysteine and the closing phenylalanine or tryptophan. The order of the fields is CDR3 DNA, CDR3 protein, V gene, clone size, J gene, D gene. A D gene is named only where the DNA matches it firmly. A clone size is listed for some rows: how often the clone was seen (once, few, many), or a class if it is expanded.

TGCAGTGCTAGAGATCAAGGCCGCAATTACGAGCAGTACTTC CSARDQGRNYEQYF TRBV20-1 many TRBJ2-7 .
TGCAGTGCTGGACCCATGTCCCAGAGCACAGATACGCAGTATTTT CSAGPMSQSTDTQYF TRBV20-1 once TRBJ2-3 .
TGCAGTGCTAGAGATTTAGGACAGGGGGCTAGGAAAGAGACCCAGTACTTC CSARDLGQGARKETQYF TRBV20-1 few TRBJ2-5 TRBD1
TGCGCCAGCAGCCAAGTCGGGGGCGGTGAGACCCAGTACTTC CASSQVGGGETQYF TRBV4-3 many TRBJ2-5 .
TGTGCCAGCAGCTTGGTTTGGGGGGGAAACACTGAAGCTTTCTTT CASSLVWGGNTEAFF TRBV5-4 few TRBJ1-1 .
TGTGCCAGCAGCCAAACAGGAGCCTCCGGGGACCTCCCGATCTCTGGGGCCAACGTCCTGACTTTC CASSQTGASGDLPISGANVLTF TRBV14 many TRBJ2-6 .
TGCGCCAGCAGCACAGTAAGCCCCTTCGCCTACGAGCAGTACTTC CASSTVSPFAYEQYF TRBV5-1 once TRBJ2-7 .
TGTGCCAGCAGCTTAGGGGCCGAGTACGAGCAGTACTTC CASSLGAEYEQYF TRBV7-6 . TRBJ2-7 .
TGCAGTGCTAGAGGCAGTACGATCTACGAGCAGTACTTC CSARGSTIYEQYF TRBV20-1 many TRBJ2-7 .
TGCAGCGCCCAAGGGCTCGGCCGAAACACCATATATTTT CSAQGLGRNTIYF TRBV29-1 many TRBJ1-3 .
TGCGCCAGCAGCTTGGCCGTGGGGGTAATGAACACTGAAGCTTTCTTT CASSLAVGVMNTEAFF TRBV5-1 many TRBJ1-1 .
TGTGCCGGTACCATGACAGGGGTAGATACGCAGTATTTT CAGTMTGVDTQYF TRBV19 few TRBJ2-3 TRBD1
TGTGCCAGCAGTTCGGGGGCGCTCTACTATGGCTACACCTTC CASSSGALYYGYTF TRBV6-2/TRBV6-3 many TRBJ1-2 .
TGTGCCAGCAGCCCTATTAGTCTGGGCAGGGCAGAGACCCAGTACTTC CASSPISLGRAETQYF TRBV7-2 many TRBJ2-5 .
TGTGCCAGCAGTCTAGGAACCTTGGGCACAGATACGCAGTATTTT CASSLGTLGTDTQYF TRBV6-5 many TRBJ2-3 .
TGTGCCATCAGTGACCCGGGCAGGGGCTACGAGCAGTACTTC CAISDPGRGYEQYF TRBV10-3 few TRBJ2-7 .
TGTGCCACCAGTGATTTGATTTGCAAGGGGGATGAAGCTTTCTTT CATSDLICKGDEAFF TRBV24-1 many TRBJ1-1 .
TGTGCCAGTAGTACCTTCGGCCTAACAGGGCAGTTATACGAGCAGTACTTC CASSTFGLTGQLYEQYF TRBV19 . TRBJ2-7 .
TGTGCCAGCAGACTACAGGTCCGCCTTGAAGCTTTCTTT CASRLQVRLEAFF TRBV12-3/TRBV12-4 . TRBJ1-1 .
TGTGCCAGCAGCTCCGAGGGTGAGCAGTTCTTC CASSSEGEQFF TRBV28 . TRBJ2-1 .
TGTGCCTGGAGTGCAGCTGTTGGCTACGAGCAGTACTTC CAWSAAVGYEQYF TRBV30 once TRBJ2-7 .
TGCGCCAGCAGCCAGGGGGTTGGGGTCCAAGAGACCCAGTACTTC CASSQGVGVQETQYF TRBV4-3 many TRBJ2-5 .
TGCAGTGCGCTCAGTGGGACTAGCGGAACCTACGAGCAGTACTTC CSALSGTSGTYEQYF TRBV20-1 . TRBJ2-7 TRBD2
TGTGCCAGCAGCGTAGCTTGGACACCGAACACTGAAGCTTTCTTT CASSVAWTPNTEAFF TRBV9 many TRBJ1-1 .
TGCGCCAGCAGCCAAGTAGCTGGGTCCGATGGCTACACCTTC CASSQVAGSDGYTF TRBV4-1 many TRBJ1-2 .
TGTGCCAGCAGCAGCCAGGGGGGTACGCAGTATTTT CASSSQGGTQYF TRBV12-3/TRBV12-4 . TRBJ2-3 .
TGTGCCAGCAGCCTAACTAACGGGGGCACCTACGAGCAGTACTTC CASSLTNGGTYEQYF TRBV7-2 . TRBJ2-7 .
TGCAGTGCCCGTGAGACAGGAGGCTATGGCTACACCTTC CSARETGGYGYTF TRBV20-1 many TRBJ1-2 .
TGTGCCAGCAGTTTAGCGCACCGGGTGTCTAGCACAGATACGCAGTATTTT CASSLAHRVSSTDTQYF TRBV12-3/TRBV12-4 many TRBJ2-3 .
TGTGCCGGCAGCCTTCGGACAGGGTGGACAGATACGCAGTATTTT CAGSLRTGWTDTQYF TRBV7-9 . TRBJ2-3 TRBD1
TGTGCCGGCAGCCAAGCGGGTGCGAACACTGAAGCTTTCTTT CAGSQAGANTEAFF TRBV3-1 . TRBJ1-1 .
TGTGCCAGCAGCTTTGGGCCGGAGATGAACACTGAAGCTTTCTTT CASSFGPEMNTEAFF TRBV7-2 . TRBJ1-1 .
TGCGCCAGCAGCCAAGAATCCGGCGGGGGGGGATACAATGAGCAGTTCTTC CASSQESGGGGYNEQFF TRBV4-1 many TRBJ2-1 TRBD2
TGTGCCAGCAGTCCTACAGGGGCCCCAGGGTCCGGGGAGCTGTTTTTT CASSPTGAPGSGELFF TRBV7-6 . TRBJ2-2 TRBD1
TGTGCCAGTATACCTGGACAGGGCCATGCCTACGAGCAGTACTTC CASIPGQGHAYEQYF TRBV28 . TRBJ2-7 TRBD1
TGTGCCAGCAGTTTATCCTCTACTAACAATGAGCAGTTCTTC CASSLSSTNNEQFF TRBV12-3/TRBV12-4 . TRBJ2-1 .
TGTGCCAGCAGTCATTTAGGGGCTAGCGGGGGGAACGGCACAGATACGCAGTATTTT CASSHLGASGGNGTDTQYF TRBV12-3/TRBV12-4 many TRBJ2-3 TRBD2
TGCAGTGCTCGCTGGGACTCTAACTCCTACGAGCAGTACTTC CSARWDSNSYEQYF TRBV20-1 many TRBJ2-7 .
TGTGCCAGCAGTTACTCGAGGTGGAGCGTCGGGGGGGCAGATACGCAGTATTTT CASSYSRWSVGGADTQYF TRBV6-5 many TRBJ2-3 TRBD2
TGTGCCAGCAGTGACTACGACAGGGGCCATGAGCAGTTCTTC CASSDYDRGHEQFF TRBV25-1 many TRBJ2-1 TRBD1
TGCGCCAGCAGCCAAGATTGGACAAGCTCCTACGAGCAGTACTTC CASSQDWTSSYEQYF TRBV4-3 . TRBJ2-7 .
TGCGCCAGCAGCCAGGGGCGGGGCTCCTACAATGAGCAGTTCTTC CASSQGRGSYNEQFF TRBV4-3 . TRBJ2-1 .
TGTGCCCTTGGGGAAAAACTGCTTTTT CALGEKLLF TRBV7-9 . TRBJ1-4 .
TGTGCCAGCAGCTTAAATTCAGTCTATCCATCGTTCACAGATACGCAGTATTTT CASSLNSVYPSFTDTQYF TRBV7-6 many TRBJ2-3 .
TGTGCCAGCAGTTGGCGGACAGGGGGCTACGAGCAGTACTTC CASSWRTGGYEQYF TRBV27 . TRBJ2-7 TRBD1
TGTGCCACCAGTGACCCCGCCGGCCAGGGGTACAATGAGCAGTTCTTC CATSDPAGQGYNEQFF TRBV24-1 many TRBJ2-1 .
TGTGCCAGCAGTCAACTATCCCAGGGGAGTCAGCCCCAGCATTTT CASSQLSQGSQPQHF TRBV6-5 . TRBJ1-5 .
TGTGCCAGCAGTACCCAGGGGGATGAAAAACTGTTTTTT CASSTQGDEKLFF TRBV12-3/TRBV12-4 many TRBJ1-4 TRBD1
TGCAGTGCTAGAGGACTAGCGGGCAACAATGAGCAGTTCTTC CSARGLAGNNEQFF TRBV20-1 few TRBJ2-1 TRBD2
TGTGCCAGCAGCGAGCACCGGACAGGGTCCTACGAGCAGTACTTC CASSEHRTGSYEQYF TRBV7-9 few TRBJ2-7 TRBD1
TGCAGCGTTGTTTTAGGGCAGGACACCGGGGAGCTGTTTTTT CSVVLGQDTGELFF TRBV29-1 many TRBJ2-2 .
TGCAGCGTCCCCACAGATTATCTTTCTTTCTTT CSVPTDYLSFF TRBV29-1 many TRBJ1-1 .
TGTGCCAGCAGCTTACGCGGGCGCACCTACGAGCAGTACTTC CASSLRGRTYEQYF TRBV7-2 many TRBJ2-7 .
TGTGCCAGCAGTCCCCCGGGACAGCAAACTTTCTTT CASSPPGQQTFF TRBV6-5 many TRBJ1-1 TRBD1